The sequence of this T cell receptor (beta chain) was determined in a study of CD8 T cells in Susac syndrome. The V gene's germline CDR1 is MNHEY and CDR2 SVGAGI. The CDR3 is 15 residues long. V gave up 6 bases and J gave up 2 bases, with 15 bases separating them. RNA amounts of roughly 0.5 to 1 ug underwent reverse transcription with random hexamers. TCRdb itself ran the immunoSEQ multiplex PCR reads through MiXCR, one entry per CDR3 protein. The sample includes over 100,000 distinct CDR3 sequences, approximately 90% seen only once; the top ten take 0.12%. Sequencing was done on a sample of CD8+ T cells from PBMCs. This clonotype was sampled from a human donor in good health. V usage is TRBV6-5 and J usage is TRBJ2-3; TRBD1 might be the D (6 bases). The CDR3 bases are TGTGCCAGCAGGGGGGACACATATCTCACAGATACGCAGTATTTT. Amino acid sequence: CASRGDTYLTDTQYF.